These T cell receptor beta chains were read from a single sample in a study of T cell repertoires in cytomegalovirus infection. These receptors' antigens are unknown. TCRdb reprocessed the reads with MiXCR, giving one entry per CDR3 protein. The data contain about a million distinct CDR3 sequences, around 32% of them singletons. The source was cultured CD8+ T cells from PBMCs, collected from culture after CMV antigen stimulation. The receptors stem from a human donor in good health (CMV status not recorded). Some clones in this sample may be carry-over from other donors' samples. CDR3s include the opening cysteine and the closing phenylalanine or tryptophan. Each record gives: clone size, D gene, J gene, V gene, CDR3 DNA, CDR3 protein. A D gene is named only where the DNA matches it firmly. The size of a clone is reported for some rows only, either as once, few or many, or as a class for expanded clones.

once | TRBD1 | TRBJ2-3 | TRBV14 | TGTGCCAGCAGCCTCCGGGACAGGGCCTCGGGAGATACGCAGTATTTT | CASSLRDRASGDTQYF
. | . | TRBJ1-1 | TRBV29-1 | TGCAGCGTTGAAGGGGGGCAACCTGAAGCTTTCTTT | CSVEGGQPEAFF
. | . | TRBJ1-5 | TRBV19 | TGTGCCAGTAGTATCGACGGGGGCGAGGGCCAGCCCCAGCATTTT | CASSIDGGEGQPQHF
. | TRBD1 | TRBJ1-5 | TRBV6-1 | TGTGCCAGCAGTGAGCTAGGGGGCCGAAATCAGCCCCAGCATTTT | CASSELGGRNQPQHF
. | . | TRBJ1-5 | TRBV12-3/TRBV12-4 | TGTGCCAGCAGTTTAGTTAAGCCTAGCAATCAGCCCCAGCATTTT | CASSLVKPSNQPQHF
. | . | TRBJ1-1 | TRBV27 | TGTGCCAGCAGTTTAACGGAGCGGAGGCAGCCTGAAGCTTTCTTT | CASSLTERRQPEAFF
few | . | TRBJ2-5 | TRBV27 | TGTGCCAGCAGTTTGAGTGTAGGGGGGAGCCAAGAGACCCAGTACTTC | CASSLSVGGSQETQYF
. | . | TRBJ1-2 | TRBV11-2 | TGTGCCAGCAGCTCTGGGTCAGTCCCCTATGGCTACACCTTC | CASSSGSVPYGYTF
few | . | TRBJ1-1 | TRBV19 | TGTGCCAGTAGTATTTTCTCACACATGGACACTGAAGCTTTCTTT | CASSIFSHMDTEAFF
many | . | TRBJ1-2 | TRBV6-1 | TGTGCCAGCAGTGCCTTCCGCGATCCTTTAACGGGTGGCTACACCTTC | CASSAFRDPLTGGYTF
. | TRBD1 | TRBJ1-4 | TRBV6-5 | TGTGCCAGCAGCCTAACAGGGGGTTACACAAGAAAACTGTTTTTT | CASSLTGGYTRKLFF
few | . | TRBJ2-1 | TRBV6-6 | TGTGCCAGCAGTTATAAGGGAACCAATGAGCAGTTCTTC | CASSYKGTNEQFF
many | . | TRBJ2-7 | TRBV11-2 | TGTGCCAGCAGCTTAGGGGCTAGCGACCTCTACGAGCAGTACTTC | CASSLGASDLYEQYF
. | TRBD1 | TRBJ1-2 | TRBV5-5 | TGTGCCAGCAGCACAAGGACAGGGATTGGCTATGGCTACACCTTC | CASSTRTGIGYGYTF
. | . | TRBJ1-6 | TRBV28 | TGTGCCAGCAGTTTTGAGGGCTCCTATAATTCACCCCTCCACTTT | CASSFEGSYNSPLHF
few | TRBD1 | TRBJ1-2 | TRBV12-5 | TGTGCTAGTGGTTGGGACAGGTCGTCTAACTATGGCTACACCTTC | CASGWDRSSNYGYTF
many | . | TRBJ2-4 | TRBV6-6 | TGTGCCAGCAGTCCCGGGGAACAGATTTTAGCCAAAAACATTCAGTACTTC | CASSPGEQILAKNIQYF
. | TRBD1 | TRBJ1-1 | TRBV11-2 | TGTGCCAGCAGCTTATGGGACAGTAAAATGAACACTGAAGCTTTCTTT | CASSLWDSKMNTEAFF
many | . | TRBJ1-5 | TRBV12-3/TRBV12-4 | TGTGCCAGCAGTTTCGCCGGTAGCAATCAGCCCCAGCATTTT | CASSFAGSNQPQHF
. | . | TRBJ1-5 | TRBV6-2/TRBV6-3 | TGTGCCAGCAGTTACGAGGGGTATAATCAGCCCCAGCATTTT | CASSYEGYNQPQHF
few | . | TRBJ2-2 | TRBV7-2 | TGTGCCAGCACGCCTACTGACAGTGTGAACACCGGGGAGCTGTTTTTT | CASTPTDSVNTGELFF
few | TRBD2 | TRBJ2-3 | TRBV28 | TGTGCCAGCAGTCTGCTAGCGGGGGGACTTTCGAGCACAGATACGCAGTATTTT | CASSLLAGGLSSTDTQYF
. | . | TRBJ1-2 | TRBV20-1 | TGCAGTGCTAGACCAAATGAGGGACCTAACTATGGCTACACCTTC | CSARPNEGPNYGYTF
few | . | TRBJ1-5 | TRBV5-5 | TGTGCCAGCAGCTTGGTAGGGTTGGATCAGCCCCAGCATTTT | CASSLVGLDQPQHF
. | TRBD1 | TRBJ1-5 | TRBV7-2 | TGTGCCAGCAGCATAGAACGACAGGGGGGAATTAGCAATCAGCCCCAGCATTTT | CASSIERQGGISNQPQHF
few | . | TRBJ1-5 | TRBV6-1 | TGTGCCAGCAGTAACCGGGACGGAGTCAATCAGCCCCAGCATTTT | CASSNRDGVNQPQHF
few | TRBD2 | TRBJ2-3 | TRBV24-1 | TGTGCCACCAGCTCACCCGGGACTAGGCCCACAGATACGCAGTATTTT | CATSSPGTRPTDTQYF
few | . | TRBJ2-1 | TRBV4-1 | TGCGCCAGCAGCCCCAGAGACTACAGGGAAGCCTACAATGAGCAGTTCTTC | CASSPRDYREAYNEQFF
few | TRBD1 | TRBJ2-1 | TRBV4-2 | TGTGCCAGCAGCCAAGCGGACAGGTTAAATGAGCAGTTCTTC | CASSQADRLNEQFF
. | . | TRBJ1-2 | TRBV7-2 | TGTGCCAGCAGCCCCGACACCCTCTGGCGGTATGGCTACACCTTC | CASSPDTLWRYGYTF
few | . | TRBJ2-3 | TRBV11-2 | TGTGCCAGCAGCTTAGTGGGACTCGGATTTGCCACAGATACGCAGTATTTT | CASSLVGLGFATDTQYF
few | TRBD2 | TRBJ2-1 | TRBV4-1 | TGCGCCAGCAGCCAAGAACTAGCGGGGGGGGATCTCTACAATGAGCAGTTCTTC | CASSQELAGGDLYNEQFF
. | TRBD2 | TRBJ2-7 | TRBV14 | TGTGCCAGCAGCCAAACTAGCGGGGGCCACTACGAGCAGTACTTC | CASSQTSGGHYEQYF
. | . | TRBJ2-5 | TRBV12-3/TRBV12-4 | TGTGCCAGCAGTTTTATTCGGGGGGAGACCCAGTACTTC | CASSFIRGETQYF
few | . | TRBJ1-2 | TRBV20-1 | TGCAGTGCTAGAGATTTGGTTAAACAGGAGCCCGTTAACTATGGCTACACCTTC | CSARDLVKQEPVNYGYTF
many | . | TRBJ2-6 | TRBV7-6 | TGTGCCAGCAGCCCGGGGCTTTCGGACTCTGGGGCCAACGTCCTGACTTTC | CASSPGLSDSGANVLTF
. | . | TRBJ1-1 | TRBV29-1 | TGCAGCGTTGAGGGAGGGTACACTGAAGCTTTCTTT | CSVEGGYTEAFF
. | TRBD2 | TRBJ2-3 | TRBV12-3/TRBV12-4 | TGTGCCAGCAGTTTAGCGTATAGCGGGGGGAGCACAGATACGCAGTATTTT | CASSLAYSGGSTDTQYF
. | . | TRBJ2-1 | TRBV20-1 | TGCAGTGCAACTCAGGGGAATGAGCAGTTCTTC | CSATQGNEQFF
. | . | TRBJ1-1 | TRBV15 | TGTGCCACCCAACGCGGGGGGGGTCGCACTGAAGCTTTCTTT | CATQRGGGRTEAFF
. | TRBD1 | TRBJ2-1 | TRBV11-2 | TGTGCCAGCAGCTCCCAAACCGGGACAGGCATCCACGAGCAGTTCTTC | CASSSQTGTGIHEQFF
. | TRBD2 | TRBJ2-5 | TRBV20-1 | TGCAGTGCCCGGACTAGCGGGGGGGCGGAAGAGACCCAGTACTTC | CSARTSGGAEETQYF
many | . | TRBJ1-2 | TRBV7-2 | TGTGCCAGCAGCCCCAATATACATTACAGGGACCTTAACTATGGCTACACCTTC | CASSPNIHYRDLNYGYTF
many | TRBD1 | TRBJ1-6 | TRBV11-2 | TGTGCCAGCAGCCCGGGACAGGATGCCTATAATTCACCCCTCCACTTT | CASSPGQDAYNSPLHF
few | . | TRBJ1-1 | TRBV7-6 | TGTGCCAGCAGTCCGGGGGGGCACGGAGCTTTCTTT | CASSPGGHGAFF
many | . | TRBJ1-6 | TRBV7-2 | TGTGCCAGCAGCTTAAATCCCCAGGGGTATTCACCCCTCCACTTT | CASSLNPQGYSPLHF
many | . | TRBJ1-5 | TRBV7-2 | TGTGCCAGCAGCTTAGCGGCAGGGAGGGATCAGCCCCAGCATTTT | CASSLAAGRDQPQHF
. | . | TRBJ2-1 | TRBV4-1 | TGCGCCAGCAGCCCCCCCGGGGGTGGGAGTGAGCAGTTCTTC | CASSPPGGGSEQFF